This T cell receptor beta chain was retrieved from a study of T cell repertoires in cytomegalovirus infection. Study details: Selection of CMV epitopes for the study included recently identified HLA-C-restricted and well-studied HLA-B-restricted ones.

V was pared by 2 bases and J by 4 bases, with 16 bases between. This CDR3 contains 16 residues. CDR1 is MDHEN and CDR2 is SYDVKM in the germline V gene. TCRdb reanalysed the reads using MiXCR and keeps one entry per CDR3 protein. The sample lists approximately 470,000 distinct CDR3 sequences, 40% to 50% occurring once. General study findings and limits: HLA-C-restricted, CMV-specific TCR beta clonotypes were dominant ex vivo. Cumulative frequency of public TCR beta families picked out carriers of CMV plus the relevant HLA.

On this clonotype: The antigen is not known.

This specimen was cultured PBMCs, taken from culture after CMV antigen stimulation. V and J are TRBV28 and TRBJ2-3, with D possibly being TRBD1 or TRBD2 (5 bases each). The receptor was isolated from a human donor in good health (CMV status not recorded). Some clones in this sample may be carry-over from other donors' samples. The CDR3 DNA sequence: TGTGCCAGCAGTTTAGGAGTGAGGGGCCACCCAGATACGCAGTATTTT. It translates to CASSLGVRGHPDTQYF.